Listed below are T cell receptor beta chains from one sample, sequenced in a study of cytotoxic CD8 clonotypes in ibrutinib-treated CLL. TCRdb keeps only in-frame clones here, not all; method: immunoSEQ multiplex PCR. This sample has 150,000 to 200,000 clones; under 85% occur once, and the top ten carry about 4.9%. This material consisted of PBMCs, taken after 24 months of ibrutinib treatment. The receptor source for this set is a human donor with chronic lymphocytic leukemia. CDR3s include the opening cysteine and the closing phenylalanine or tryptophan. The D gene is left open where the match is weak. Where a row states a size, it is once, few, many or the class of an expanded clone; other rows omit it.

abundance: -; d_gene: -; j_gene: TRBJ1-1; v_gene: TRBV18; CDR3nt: TGTGTCAGCTCACCGACCGGGAGGAACACTGAAGCTTTCTTT; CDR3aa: CVSSPTGRNTEAFF
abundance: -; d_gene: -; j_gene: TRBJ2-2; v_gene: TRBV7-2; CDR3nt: TGTGCCAGCAGCTCCCGGGGATTATCGAACACCGGGGAGCTGTTTTTT; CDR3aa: CASSSRGLSNTGELFF
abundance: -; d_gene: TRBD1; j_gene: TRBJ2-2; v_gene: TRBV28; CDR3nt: TGTGCCAGCAGTTCAGCTCAGGGGGCCGGGGAGCTGTTTTTT; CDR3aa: CASSSAQGAGELFF
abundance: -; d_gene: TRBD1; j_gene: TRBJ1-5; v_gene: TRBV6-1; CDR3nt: TGTGCCAGCAGTGTACAGGGGGCAAATCAGCCCCAGCATTTT; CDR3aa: CASSVQGANQPQHF
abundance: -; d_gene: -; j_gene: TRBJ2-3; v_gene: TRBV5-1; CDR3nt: TGCGCCAGCCTGGGGGTGGAGGCAGATACGCAGTATTTT; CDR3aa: CASLGVEADTQYF
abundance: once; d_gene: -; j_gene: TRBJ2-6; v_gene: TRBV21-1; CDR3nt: TGTGCCAGCAGCTACCAGGACAGGGGAGGCTCTGGGGCCAACGTCCTGACTTTC; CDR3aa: CASSYQDRGGSGANVLTF
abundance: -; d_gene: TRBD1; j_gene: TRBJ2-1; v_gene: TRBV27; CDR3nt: TGTGCCAGCAGTGCCCGGACAGGCTCCTACAATGAGCAGTTCTTC; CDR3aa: CASSARTGSYNEQFF
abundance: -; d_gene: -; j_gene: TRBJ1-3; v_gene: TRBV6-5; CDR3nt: TGTGCCAGCAGTCGACAGTTCTCTGGAAACACCATATATTTT; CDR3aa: CASSRQFSGNTIYF
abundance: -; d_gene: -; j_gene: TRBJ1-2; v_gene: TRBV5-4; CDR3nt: TGTGCCAGCAGCCAAGATCACATAAAGGGGTATGGCTACACCTTC; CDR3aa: CASSQDHIKGYGYTF
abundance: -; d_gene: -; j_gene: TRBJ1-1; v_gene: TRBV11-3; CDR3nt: TGTGCCAGCAGCCCGGGCCCACCGAACACTGAAGCTTTCTTT; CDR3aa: CASSPGPPNTEAFF
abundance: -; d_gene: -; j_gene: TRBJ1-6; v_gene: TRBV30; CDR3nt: TGTGCCTGGAGTCTCCCCGCGGGGGGGAGTTCACCCCTCCACTTT; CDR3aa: CAWSLPAGGSSPLHF
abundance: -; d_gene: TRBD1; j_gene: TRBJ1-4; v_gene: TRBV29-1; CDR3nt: TGCAGCGCCCGCCGGGACAGGGGTGAAAAACTGTTTTTT; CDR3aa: CSARRDRGEKLFF
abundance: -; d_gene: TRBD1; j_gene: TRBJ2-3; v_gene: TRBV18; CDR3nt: TGTGCCAGCTCACCGACAGGGGGCTTGGATACGCAGTATTTT; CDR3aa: CASSPTGGLDTQYF
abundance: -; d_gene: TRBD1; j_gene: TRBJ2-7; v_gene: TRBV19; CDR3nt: TGTGCCAGTTTGCCACTCGTGGACAGGCGGAACTCCTACGAGCAGTACTTC; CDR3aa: CASLPLVDRRNSYEQYF
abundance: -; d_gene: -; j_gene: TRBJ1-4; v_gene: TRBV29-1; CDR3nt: TGCAGCGCGCAGGAGATTAATGAAAAACTGTTTTTT; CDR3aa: CSAQEINEKLFF
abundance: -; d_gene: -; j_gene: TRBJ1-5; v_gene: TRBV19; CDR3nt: TGTGCCAGTAGCGGGGCCAGGGCCAATCAGCCCCAGCATTTT; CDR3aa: CASSGARANQPQHF
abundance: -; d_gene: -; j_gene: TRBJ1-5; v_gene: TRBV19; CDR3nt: TGTGCCAGTAATTCGGCGGGGCCCCAGCATTTT; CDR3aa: CASNSAGPQHF